Listed below are T cell receptor beta chains from one sample, sequenced in a study of cytomegalovirus exposure and HLA in healthy donors. Measured with immunoSEQ multiplex PCR; TCRdb has only the in-frame clones, and not every one. The table includes about 120,000 clones, around 89% detected once. The sample was PBMCs. Receptors were obtained from a woman under 30 in good health and CMV-seropositive. Both conserved end residues are part of each CDR3. D genes are given only for firm matches. Expanded clones are given a class, and other clones once, few, many or no size at all.

V: TRBV27; J: TRBJ2-1; size: .; D: TRBD1; DNA: TGTGCCAGCAGGGGGACAGGGGATTACAATGAGCAGTTCTTC; CDR3: CASRGTGDYNEQFF
V: TRBV19; J: TRBJ2-7; size: .; D: .; DNA: TGTGCCAGTTCTCTATCCTTGCCCTCCTACGAGCAGTACTTC; CDR3: CASSLSLPSYEQYF
V: TRBV6-1; J: TRBJ2-1; size: once; D: TRBD2; DNA: TGTGCCAGCAGTGAGTCGAGACTAGCGGGGGAGGAGCAGTTCTTC; CDR3: CASSESRLAGEEQFF
V: TRBV4-1; J: TRBJ1-2; size: .; D: TRBD1; DNA: TGCGCCAGCAGCCAAGTTGGGACAGGCAATGGCTACACCTTC; CDR3: CASSQVGTGNGYTF
V: TRBV2; J: TRBJ2-3; size: once; D: TRBD2; DNA: TGTGCCAGCACCCGGACTAGCGGGACGAATACGCAGTATTTT; CDR3: CASTRTSGTNTQYF
V: TRBV2; J: TRBJ2-1; size: .; D: .; DNA: TGTGCCAGCAGTCCTCTTGAAGAGGATGAGCAGTTCTTC; CDR3: CASSPLEEDEQFF
V: TRBV30; J: TRBJ1-2; size: .; D: .; DNA: TGTGCCTGGAGAGGTGTCGCGGGGTTGGGCTACACCTTC; CDR3: CAWRGVAGLGYTF
V: TRBV6-1; J: TRBJ2-3; size: .; D: TRBD1; DNA: TGTGCCAGCAGCCGGGACAGGGGCACAGATACGCAGTATTTT; CDR3: CASSRDRGTDTQYF
V: TRBV4-1; J: TRBJ1-1; size: .; D: .; DNA: TGCGCCAGCAGCCAAGCTGAGGGAGTGAACACTGAAGCTTTCTTT; CDR3: CASSQAEGVNTEAFF
V: TRBV6-5; J: TRBJ2-7; size: .; D: TRBD2; DNA: TGTGCCAGCAGTTTATTCGGCGGGGGTGCCTCCTACGAGCAGTACTTC; CDR3: CASSLFGGGASYEQYF